The 22 T cell receptor beta chains given below trace back to one sample, sequenced in a study of cytomegalovirus exposure and HLA in healthy donors. The PCR made use of 60 Vbeta and 13 Jbeta primers. Only in-frame clones appear in the TCRdb table, and some are missing; sequencing was by immunoSEQ multiplex PCR. This table has about 140,000 clones, around 80% appearing once. The sample was PBMCs. Receptor source: a male donor in good health and CMV-seronegative.

This clone was found once. The chain recombines TRBV10-3 with TRBJ1-1, with D possibly matching TRBD1 (5 bases). There are 15 residues in the CDR3. Trimming removed 1 base from V and 1 base from J, with 10 bases in between. Germline CDR1 is ENHRY and CDR2 is SYGVKD. The CDR3, as DNA: TGTGCCATCAGTGAGTGGGGAGGGGCGAACACTGAAGCTTTCTTT. Protein: CAISEWGGANTEAFF.

The CDR3 DNA reads TGTGCCAGCAGGAATGACAGGGCTCATGGCTACACCTTC. Translating it yields CASRNDRAHGYTF. This chain joins TRBV6-4 and TRBJ1-2, with 7 bases matching TRBD1. Germline values: CDR1 MRHNA, CDR2 SNTAGT. The V gene end was trimmed by 6 bases and the J gene end by 6 bases; junction bases not matched to a gene: 7. CDR3 length: 13 residues.

This rearrangement joins TRBV10-3 to TRBJ1-5; possibly TRBD1 for D (6 bases). CDR3 length equals 14 residues. Germline V gene sequence: CDR1 ENHRY, CDR2 SYGVKD. V dropped 4 bases and J dropped 7 bases, with 14 bases sitting between them. CDR3 protein: CAISGTPGGQPQHF. In DNA, the CDR3 is TGTGCCATCAGTGGGACCCCTGGGGGCCAGCCCCAGCATTTT.

The chain carries TRBV18 and TRBJ2-7; 8 bases match TRBD1. The CDR3 runs to 14 residues. In germline, CDR1 is KGHSH, CDR2 LQKENI. Trimming cost V 3 bases and J 3 bases; bases outside gene matches: 4. The CDR3 DNA follows: TGTGCCAGCTCACCGGGACAGGAGGGCTACGAGCAGTACTTC. It yields the protein CASSPGQEGYEQYF.

V and J are TRBV18 and TRBJ1-1; no reliable D call. This CDR3 has 13 amino acids. Per germline, CDR1 KGHSH and CDR2 LQKENI. Trimming left V 3 bases short and J 1 base short, with 6 bases between. This CDR3 reads CASSPTRNTEAFF. CDR3 nucleotides: TGTGCCAGCTCACCTACGAGGAACACTGAAGCTTTCTTT.

V gene TRBV28 combines with J gene TRBJ1-1; D possibly corresponds to TRBD1 (5 bases). Germline V CDR1 and CDR2: MDHEN, SYDVKM. V lost 4 bases and J 5 bases, leaving 17 bases between the germline ends. The CDR3 consists of 15 residues. CDR3 bases: TGTGCCAGCAGTTCGACTAGGGGCTGGGGGACTGAAGCTTTCTTT. Residues: CASSSTRGWGTEAFF.

V and J are TRBV5-1 and TRBJ2-3, with D tentatively TRBD2 (6 bases). V was shortened by 0 bases and J by 4 bases, with 12 bases between the two germline ends. This CDR3 contains 15 residues. Germline assignment: CDR1 SGHRS and CDR2 YFSETQ. The CDR3 here is CASSLGGGDADTQYF. The CDR3, as DNA: TGCGCCAGCAGCTTGGGTGGAGGGGATGCAGATACGCAGTATTTT.

V gene TRBV18 combines with J gene TRBJ1-1; D perhaps matches TRBD1 (5 bases). The germline V gene encodes CDR1 KGHSH and CDR2 LQKENI. V was clipped by 3 bases and J by 6 bases, with 8 bases between them. The CDR3 has 12 residues. CDR3: CASSPAGPEAFF. CDR3 sequence (DNA): TGTGCCAGCTCACCCGCGGGACCTGAAGCTTTCTTT.

This clone has only one observation. The chain uses TRBV19 and TRBJ1-2, with D possibly being TRBD1 (5 bases). Between the trimmed V and J ends, which lost 7 bases and 2 bases, there was a span of 8 bases. There are 12 residues in the CDR3. Germline assignment: CDR1 LNHDA and CDR2 SQIVND (reference sequence). The chain's CDR3 is CASNGHNYGYTF. The CDR3 coding sequence is TGTGCCAGTAACGGACACAACTATGGCTACACCTTC. The variable domain in full, with the rest retrieved from reference TRBV19 and TRBJ1-2, is DGGITQSPKYLFRKEGQNVTLSCEQNLNHDAMYWYRQDPGQGLRLIYYSQIVNDFQKGDIAEGYSVSREKKESFPLTVTSAQKNPTAFYLCASNGHNYGYTFGSGTRLTVV.

Written as DNA, the CDR3 is TGTGCCAGCAGCTTATGGGGGGGGGACACAGATACGCAGTATTTT. Translated, it gives CASSLWGGDTDTQYF. The chain combines TRBV7-2 with TRBJ2-3, with TRBD2 matching 7 bases. The ends lost 2 bases at V and 2 bases at J; junction bases unmatched: 4. Germline V gene sequence: CDR1 SGHTA, CDR2 FQGNSA. There are 15 residues in the CDR3.

The rearrangement uses TRBV5-1 and TRBJ2-5; TRBD1 agrees at 9 bases. Germline assignment: CDR1 SGHRS and CDR2 YFSETQ. V gave up 5 bases and J gave up 7 bases; unmatched junction bases: 9. This CDR3 spans 14 amino acids. DNA of the CDR3: TGCGCCAGCAGTATCGGGACAGGGAGGGGGACCCAGTACTTC. This codes for CASSIGTGRGTQYF.

The chain carries TRBV5-1 and TRBJ2-2, with TRBD1 as a possible D gene (5 bases). Germline-derived CDR1 and CDR2 are SGHRS and YFSETQ. V gave up 3 bases and J gave up 4 bases, with 13 bases separating them. The CDR3 runs to 15 residues. CDR3: CASSSQTGLTGELFF. DNA of the CDR3: TGCGCCAGCAGCTCCCAAACAGGTCTCACCGGGGAGCTGTTTTTT.

The J gene is TRBJ1-1, the V gene TRBV28, with D perhaps TRBD1 (5 bases). Between the trimmed V and J ends, which lost 5 bases and 1 base, there was a span of 5 bases. The CDR3 has 12 amino acids. In germline, CDR1 is MDHEN, CDR2 SYDVKM. The CDR3 here is CASSQGNTEAFF. CDR3 bases: TGTGCCAGCAGTCAGGGGAACACTGAAGCTTTCTTT.

CDR3 in amino acids: CASTPTGKGGYTF. For the CDR3, the DNA is TGTGCCAGCACTCCCACAGGAAAGGGAGGCTACACCTTC. The chain recombines TRBV6-5 with TRBJ1-2; possibly TRBD1 for D (5 bases). Trimming stripped 7 bases from V and 8 bases from J, with 17 bases between. The germline CDR1 and CDR2 sequences are MNHEY and SVGAGI. The length of the CDR3 is 13 residues.

The chain carries TRBV19 and TRBJ2-5; 12 positions match TRBD2. The ends lost 4 bases at V and 9 bases at J; junction bases unmatched: 9. Germline CDR1 reads LNHDA; CDR2 reads SQIVND (reference sequence). CDR3 length: 15 residues. The CDR3 DNA sequence: TGTGCCAGTAGTAGAGGGACTAGCGGGTTCGGGGCCCAGTACTTC. Protein sequence: CASSRGTSGFGAQYF.

This clone was recorded a few times. The chain uses TRBV2 and TRBJ1-6; the D is unclear. Germline values: CDR1 SNHLY, CDR2 FYNNEI. Trimming removed 1 base at V and 0 bases at J, with 4 bases between. The CDR3 consists of 15 residues. The CDR3 region is CASSEVSSYNSPLHF. CDR3 nucleotides: TGTGCCAGCAGTGAAGTTAGCTCCTATAATTCACCCCTCCACTTT.

This clone showed up just a few times. V and J are TRBV5-6 and TRBJ1-1; no firm D call. The CDR3 covers 15 residues. Germline V lookup: CDR1 SGHDT, CDR2 YYEEEE. Trimming cost V 0 bases and J 1 base, with 10 bases left between them. This chain's CDR3 is CASSLGPSENTEAFF. The CDR3 bases are TGTGCCAGCAGCTTGGGACCGAGCGAGAACACTGAAGCTTTCTTT. Full variable domain (outside the CDR3, taken from reference TRBV5-6 and TRBJ1-1): DAGVTQSPTHLIKTRGQQVTLRCSPKSGHDTVSWYQQALGQGPQFIFQYYEEEERQRGNFPDRFSGHQFPNYSSELNVNALLLGDSALYLCASSLGPSENTEAFFGQGTRLTVV.

The chain carries TRBV7-9 and TRBJ1-3; the D gene is possibly TRBD1 (5 bases). V was clipped by 5 bases and J by 0 bases, with 11 bases between them. Germline V gene data show CDR1 as SEHNR and CDR2 as FQNEAQ (reference sequence). CDR3 length: 15 amino acids. CDR3 coding DNA: TGTGCCAGCAGCGGACGGGACTCCTCTGGAAACACCATATATTTT. It codes for CASSGRDSSGNTIYF.

The chain joins TRBV28 to TRBJ1-5; D may be TRBD1 (5 bases). The CDR3 is 15 amino acids. The V gene lost 2 bases and the J gene lost 2 bases, with 10 bases spanning the gap. Germline V gene data show CDR1 as MDHEN and CDR2 as SYDVKM. CDR3 residues: CASSLITGRNQPQHF. CDR3 bases: TGTGCCAGCAGTTTAATCACAGGTCGCAATCAGCCCCAGCATTTT.

The chain combines TRBV28 with TRBJ2-2; D remains ambiguous. This CDR3 is 15 amino acids long. Per the germline V gene, CDR1 is MDHEN and CDR2 is SYDVKM. V lost 3 bases and J 0 bases, leaving 8 bases between the germline ends. CDR3 sequence (DNA): TGTGCCAGCAGTTTGTACAGCTCGAACACCGGGGAGCTGTTTTTT. It specifies CASSLYSSNTGELFF.

This clone was detected a few times. The chain links TRBV9 to TRBJ2-3; 9 bases align to TRBD2. Germline V gives CDR1 SGDLS, CDR2 YYNGEE. The CDR3 length is 17 residues. Trimming removed 0 bases from V and 2 bases from J; junction bases left unmatched: 7. The CDR3 region is CASSVGASGVLTDTQYF. CDR3 DNA sequence: TGTGCCAGCAGCGTAGGGGCTAGCGGGGTCCTCACAGATACGCAGTATTTT.

The chain combines TRBV30 with TRBJ1-2; a possible D gene is TRBD1 (5 bases). The ends were cut back, 5 bases at V and 11 bases at J, with 24 bases in the middle. This CDR3 is built from 14 residues. The germline V gene has CDR1 GTSNPN and CDR2 SVGIG (reference sequence). The CDR3 DNA follows: TGTGCCTGGGGGGGGAACGTGGGCGGCAGTGTGTACACCTTC. This sequence encodes CAWGGNVGGSVYTF.